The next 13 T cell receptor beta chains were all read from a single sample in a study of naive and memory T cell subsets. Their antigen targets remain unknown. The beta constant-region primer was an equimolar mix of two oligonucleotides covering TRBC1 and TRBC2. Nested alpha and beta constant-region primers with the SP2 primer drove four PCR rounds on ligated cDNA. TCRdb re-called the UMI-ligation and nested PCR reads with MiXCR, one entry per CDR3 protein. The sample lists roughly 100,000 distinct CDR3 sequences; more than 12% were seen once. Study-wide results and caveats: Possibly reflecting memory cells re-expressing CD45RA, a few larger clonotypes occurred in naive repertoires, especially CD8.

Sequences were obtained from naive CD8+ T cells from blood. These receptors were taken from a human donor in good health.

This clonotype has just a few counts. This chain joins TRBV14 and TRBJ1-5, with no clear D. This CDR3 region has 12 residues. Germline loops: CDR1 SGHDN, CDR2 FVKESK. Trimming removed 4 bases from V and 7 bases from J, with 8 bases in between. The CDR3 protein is CASSLEVQPQHF. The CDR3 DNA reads TGTGCCAGCAGCCTCGAAGTACAGCCCCAGCATTTT.

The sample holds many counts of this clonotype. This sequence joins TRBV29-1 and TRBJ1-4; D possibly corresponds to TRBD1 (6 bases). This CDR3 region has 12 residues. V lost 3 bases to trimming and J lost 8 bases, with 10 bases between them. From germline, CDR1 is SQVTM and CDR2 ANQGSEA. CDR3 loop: CSVDTGTEKLFF. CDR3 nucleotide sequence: TGCAGCGTTGACACAGGGACAGAAAAACTGTTTTTT.

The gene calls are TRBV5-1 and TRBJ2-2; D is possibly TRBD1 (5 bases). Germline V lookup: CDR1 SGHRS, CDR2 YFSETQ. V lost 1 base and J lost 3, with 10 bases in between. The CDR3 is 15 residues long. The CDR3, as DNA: TGCGCCAGCAGCTTGAGCAGGGCAGACACCGGGGAGCTGTTTTTT. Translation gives CASSLSRADTGELFF.

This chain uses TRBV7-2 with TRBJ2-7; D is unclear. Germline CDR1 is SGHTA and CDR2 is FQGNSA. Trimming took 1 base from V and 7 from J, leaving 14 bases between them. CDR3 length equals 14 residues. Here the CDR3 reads CASSLGGGPPEQYF. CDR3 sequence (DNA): TGTGCCAGCAGCTTAGGTGGCGGACCTCCGGAGCAGTACTTC.

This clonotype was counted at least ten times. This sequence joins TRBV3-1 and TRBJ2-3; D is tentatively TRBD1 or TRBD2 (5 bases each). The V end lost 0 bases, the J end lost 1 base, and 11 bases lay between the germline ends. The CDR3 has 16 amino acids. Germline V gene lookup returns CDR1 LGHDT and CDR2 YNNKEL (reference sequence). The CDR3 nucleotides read TGTGCCAGCAGCCAAGACCCATCGGGACGCACAGATACGCAGTATTTT. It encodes CASSQDPSGRTDTQYF.

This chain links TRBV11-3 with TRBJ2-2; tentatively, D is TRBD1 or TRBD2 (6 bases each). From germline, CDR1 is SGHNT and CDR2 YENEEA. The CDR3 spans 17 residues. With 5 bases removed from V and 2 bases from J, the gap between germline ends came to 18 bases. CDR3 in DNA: TGTGCCAGCAGCCCAAGGGGGGTCATGGGTAACACCGGGGAGCTGTTTTTT. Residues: CASSPRGVMGNTGELFF.

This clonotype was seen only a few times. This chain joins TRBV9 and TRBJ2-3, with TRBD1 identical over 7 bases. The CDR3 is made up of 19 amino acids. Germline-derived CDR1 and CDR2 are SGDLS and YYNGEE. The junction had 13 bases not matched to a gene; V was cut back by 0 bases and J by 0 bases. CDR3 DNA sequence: TGTGCCAGCAGCGTAGTTGGTGACCCGACAGGGTCTAGCACAGATACGCAGTATTTT. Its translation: CASSVVGDPTGSSTDTQYF.

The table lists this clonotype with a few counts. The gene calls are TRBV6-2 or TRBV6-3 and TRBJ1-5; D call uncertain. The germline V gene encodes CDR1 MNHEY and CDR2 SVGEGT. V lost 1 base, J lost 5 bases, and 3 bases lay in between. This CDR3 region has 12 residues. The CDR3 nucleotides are TGTGCCAGCAGTTACTATGATCAGCCCCAGCATTTT. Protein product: CASSYYDQPQHF.

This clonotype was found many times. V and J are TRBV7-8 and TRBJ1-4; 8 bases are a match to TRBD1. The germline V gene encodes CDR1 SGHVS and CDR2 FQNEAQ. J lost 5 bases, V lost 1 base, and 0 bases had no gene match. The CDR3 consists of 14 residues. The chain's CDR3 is CASSLGQGNEKLFF. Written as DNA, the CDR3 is TGTGCCAGCAGCTTAGGACAGGGGAATGAAAAACTGTTTTTT.

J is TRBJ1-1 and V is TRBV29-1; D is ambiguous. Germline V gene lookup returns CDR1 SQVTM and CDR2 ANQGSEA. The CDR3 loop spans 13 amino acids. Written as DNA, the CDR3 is TGCAGTAGTGGGGTTCCCATGAACACTGAAGCTTTCTTT. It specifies CSSGVPMNTEAFF.

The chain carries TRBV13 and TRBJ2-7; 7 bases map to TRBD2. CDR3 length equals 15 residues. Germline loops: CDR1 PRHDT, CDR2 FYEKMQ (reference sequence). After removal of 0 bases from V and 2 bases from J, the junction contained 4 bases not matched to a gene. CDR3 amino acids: CASSLGRELTYEQYF. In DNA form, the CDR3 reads TGTGCCAGCAGCTTAGGGCGGGAGCTCACCTACGAGCAGTACTTC. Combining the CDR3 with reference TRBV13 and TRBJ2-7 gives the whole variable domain AAGVIQSPRHLIKEKRETATLKCYPIPRHDTVYWYQQGPGQDPQFLISFYEKMQSDKGSIPDRFSAQQFSDYHSELNMSSLELGDSALYFCASSLGRELTYEQYFGPGTRLTVT.

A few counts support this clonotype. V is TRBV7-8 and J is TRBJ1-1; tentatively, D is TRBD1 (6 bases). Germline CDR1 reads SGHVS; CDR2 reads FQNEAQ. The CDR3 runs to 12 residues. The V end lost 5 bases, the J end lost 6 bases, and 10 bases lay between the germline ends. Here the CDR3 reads CASSPGVPEAFF. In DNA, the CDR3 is TGTGCCAGCAGCCCAGGGGTGCCTGAAGCTTTCTTT.

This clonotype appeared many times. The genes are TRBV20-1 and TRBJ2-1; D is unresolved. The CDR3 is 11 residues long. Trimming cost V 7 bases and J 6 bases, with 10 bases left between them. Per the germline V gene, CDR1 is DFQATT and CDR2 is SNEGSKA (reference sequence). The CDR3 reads CSVYPRNEQFF. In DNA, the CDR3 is TGCAGTGTTTATCCCCGCAATGAGCAGTTCTTC.